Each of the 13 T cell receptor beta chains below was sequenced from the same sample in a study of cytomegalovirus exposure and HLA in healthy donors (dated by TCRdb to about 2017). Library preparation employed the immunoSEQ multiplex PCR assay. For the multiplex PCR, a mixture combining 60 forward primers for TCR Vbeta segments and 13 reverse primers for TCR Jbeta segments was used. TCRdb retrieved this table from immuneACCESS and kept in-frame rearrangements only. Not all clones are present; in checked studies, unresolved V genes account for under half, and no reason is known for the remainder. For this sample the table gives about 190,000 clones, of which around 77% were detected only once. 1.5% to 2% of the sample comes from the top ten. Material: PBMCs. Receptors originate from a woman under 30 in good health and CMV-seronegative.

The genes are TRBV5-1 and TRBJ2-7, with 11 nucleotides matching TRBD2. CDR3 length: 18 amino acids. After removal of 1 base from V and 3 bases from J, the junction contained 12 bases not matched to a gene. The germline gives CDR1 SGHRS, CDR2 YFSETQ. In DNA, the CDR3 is TGCGCCAGCAGCTTGCCGACCTCGGGGGGACTAGCGGTCTACGAGCAGTACTTC. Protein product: CASSLPTSGGLAVYEQYF.

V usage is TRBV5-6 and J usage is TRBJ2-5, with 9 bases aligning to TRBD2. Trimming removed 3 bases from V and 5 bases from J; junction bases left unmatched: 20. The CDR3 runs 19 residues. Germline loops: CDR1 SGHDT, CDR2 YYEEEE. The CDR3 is CASSSVGVAGGPVLETQYF. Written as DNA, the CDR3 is TGTGCCAGCAGCTCGGTAGGGGTCGCGGGGGGGCCAGTCTTGGAGACCCAGTACTTC.

DNA for the CDR3: TGTGCCAGCAGCAGGGGACAGTATGGGTATGGCTACACCTTC. It specifies CASSRGQYGYGYTF. This chain links TRBV7-2 with TRBJ1-2; 7 nucleotides align to TRBD1. The J segment lost 5 bases and the V segment lost 5 bases, leaving 8 bases of the junction unmatched. CDR1 and CDR2 (germline): SGHTA, FQGNSA. The CDR3 runs to 14 residues.

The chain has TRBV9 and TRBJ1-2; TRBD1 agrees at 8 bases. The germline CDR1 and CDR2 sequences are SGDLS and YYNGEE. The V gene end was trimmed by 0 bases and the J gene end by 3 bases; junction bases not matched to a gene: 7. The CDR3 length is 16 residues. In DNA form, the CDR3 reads TGTGCCAGCAGCGTAGGCAACAGGGGGTTAGACTATGGCTACACCTTC. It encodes CASSVGNRGLDYGYTF. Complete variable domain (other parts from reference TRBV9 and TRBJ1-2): DSGVTQTPKHLITATGQRVTLRCSPRSGDLSVYWYQQSLDQGLQFLIQYYNGEERAKGNILERFSAQQFPDLHSELNLSSLELGDSALYFCASSVGNRGLDYGYTFGSGTRLTVV.

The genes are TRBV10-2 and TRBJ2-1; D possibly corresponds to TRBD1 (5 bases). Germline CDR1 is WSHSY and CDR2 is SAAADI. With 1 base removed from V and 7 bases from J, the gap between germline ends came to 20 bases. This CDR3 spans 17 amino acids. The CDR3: CASSEWGLGYRTNEQFF. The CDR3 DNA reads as TGCGCCAGCAGTGAGTGGGGTTTGGGATACAGGACGAATGAGCAGTTCTTC.

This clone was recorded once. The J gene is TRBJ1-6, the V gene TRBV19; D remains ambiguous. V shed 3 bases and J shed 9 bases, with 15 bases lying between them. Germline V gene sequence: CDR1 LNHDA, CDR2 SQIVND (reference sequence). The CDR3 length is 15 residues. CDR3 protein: CASSISNSAGSPLHF. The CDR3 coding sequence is TGTGCCAGTAGTATCTCTAACTCCGCTGGTTCACCCCTCCACTTT.

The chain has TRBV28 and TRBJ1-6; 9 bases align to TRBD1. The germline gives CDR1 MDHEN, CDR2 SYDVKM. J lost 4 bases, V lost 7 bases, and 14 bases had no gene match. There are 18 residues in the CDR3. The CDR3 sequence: CASTPGQGKGDYNSPLHF. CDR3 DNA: TGTGCCAGCACCCCCGGACAGGGGAAGGGGGATTATAATTCACCCCTCCACTTT.

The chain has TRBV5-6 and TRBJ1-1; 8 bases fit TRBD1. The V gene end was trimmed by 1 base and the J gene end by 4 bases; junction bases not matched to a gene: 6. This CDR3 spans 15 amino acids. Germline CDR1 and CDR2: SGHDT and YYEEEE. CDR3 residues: CASSLLRQGATEAFF. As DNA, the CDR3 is TGTGCCAGCAGCTTGTTGCGGCAGGGGGCCACTGAAGCTTTCTTT.

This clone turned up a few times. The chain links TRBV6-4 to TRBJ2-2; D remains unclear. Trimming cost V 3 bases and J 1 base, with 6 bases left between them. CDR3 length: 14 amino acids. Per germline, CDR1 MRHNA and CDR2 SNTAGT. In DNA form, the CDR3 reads TGTGCCAGCAGTGAACTACAGAACACCGGGGAGCTGTTTTTT. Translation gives CASSELQNTGELFF.

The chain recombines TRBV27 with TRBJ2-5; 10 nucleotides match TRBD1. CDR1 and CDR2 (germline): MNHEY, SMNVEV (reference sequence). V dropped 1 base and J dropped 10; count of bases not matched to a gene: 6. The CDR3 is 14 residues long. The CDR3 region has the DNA TGTGCCAGCAGTTTATTTTGGGGACAGGGGAACCAGTACTTC. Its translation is CASSLFWGQGNQYF.

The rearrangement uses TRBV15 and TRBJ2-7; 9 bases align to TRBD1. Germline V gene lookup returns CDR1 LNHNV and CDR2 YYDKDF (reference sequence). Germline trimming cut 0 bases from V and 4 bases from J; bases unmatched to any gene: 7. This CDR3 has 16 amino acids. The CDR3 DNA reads TGTGCCACCAGCAGAGATATTGGACAGGGGTTGTACGAGCAGTACTTC. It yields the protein CATSRDIGQGLYEQYF. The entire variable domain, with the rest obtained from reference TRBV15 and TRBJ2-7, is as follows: DAMVIQNPRYQVTQFGKPVTLSCSQTLNHNVMYWYQQKSSQAPKLLFHYYDKDFNNEADTPDNFQSRRPNTSFCFLDIRSPGLGDTAMYLCATSRDIGQGLYEQYFGPGTRLTVT.

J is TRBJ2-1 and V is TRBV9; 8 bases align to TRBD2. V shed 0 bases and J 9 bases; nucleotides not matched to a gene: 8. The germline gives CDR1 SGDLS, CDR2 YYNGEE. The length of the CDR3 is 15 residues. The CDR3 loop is CASSVDLGTSLEQFF. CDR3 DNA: TGTGCCAGCAGCGTAGACCTCGGGACTAGTCTTGAGCAGTTCTTC.

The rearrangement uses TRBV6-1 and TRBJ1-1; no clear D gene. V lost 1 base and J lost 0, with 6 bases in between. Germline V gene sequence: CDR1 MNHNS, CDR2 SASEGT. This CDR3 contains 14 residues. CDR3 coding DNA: TGTGCCAGCAGTGAAGTCCCGGTGAACACTGAAGCTTTCTTT. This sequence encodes CASSEVPVNTEAFF.